The 14 T cell receptor beta chains below come from one sample, sequenced in a study of cytomegalovirus exposure and HLA in healthy donors (dated by TCRdb to about 2017). Libraries were constructed by the immunoSEQ multiplex PCR assay. For the multiplex PCR, a mixture combining 60 forward primers for TCR Vbeta segments and 13 reverse primers for TCR Jbeta segments was used. The source is immuneACCESS, and TCRdb retained only in-frame sequences with V and J called. Part of the clones is not carried over; for the studies checked, unresolved V genes explain less than half of this, and the remainder is unexplained. The table for this sample lists 100,000 or so clones; 13% to 15% of them were counted only once. About 0.79% of the sample comes from the top ten. Specimen: PBMCs. The receptors come from a female donor in good health and CMV-seronegative.

This clone was detected a few times. V and J are TRBV19 and TRBJ2-7; a weak D match, TRBD2 (5 bases). The germline V gene encodes CDR1 LNHDA and CDR2 SQIVND (reference sequence). CDR3 size: 13 residues. Deletions cut 5 bases from V and 3 bases from J, with 11 bases between. CDR3 in DNA: TGTGCCAGTAGTTCCGGACTTCTCTACGAGCAGTACTTC. The encoded protein is CASSSGLLYEQYF.

The rearrangement links TRBV19 to TRBJ1-5, with D perhaps matching TRBD1 (6 bases). The V end lost 1 base, the J end lost 0 bases, and 10 bases lay between the germline ends. CDR3 size: 16 residues. Germline V gives CDR1 LNHDA, CDR2 SQIVND (reference sequence). CDR3 sequence (DNA): TGTGCCAGTAGTATAGGTACAGGGTATAGCAATCAGCCCCAGCATTTT. This sequence encodes CASSIGTGYSNQPQHF.

A few counts support this clone. The chain uses TRBV27 and TRBJ1-2; 7 bases are a match to TRBD1. Trimming cost V 5 bases and J 8 bases; bases outside gene matches: 17. The CDR3 totals 16 residues. The germline gives CDR1 MNHEY, CDR2 SMNVEV (reference sequence). CDR3 loop: CASSTHRGGLIGGYTF. The CDR3 region has the DNA TGTGCCAGCAGTACACACCGAGGGGGCCTCATTGGGGGCTACACCTTC.

The rearrangement links TRBV18 to TRBJ2-3; D not certain. Germline loops: CDR1 KGHSH, CDR2 LQKENI. The CDR3 spans 15 residues. V gave up 4 bases and J gave up 4 bases, with 15 bases separating them. The DNA for the CDR3 is TGTGCCAGCTCACGAGACTTCCCACCGGCAGATACGCAGTATTTT. It translates to CASSRDFPPADTQYF.

The V call is TRBV18, the J call TRBJ2-7; TRBD2 aligns across 13 bases. The junction had 3 bases not matched to a gene; V was cut back by 3 bases and J by 4 bases. Germline CDR1 and CDR2: KGHSH and LQKENI. The CDR3 contains 15 residues. The CDR3 bases are TGTGCCAGCTCACCGAGGACTAGCGGGAGTTACGAGCAGTACTTC. It specifies CASSPRTSGSYEQYF.

This sequence joins TRBV28 and TRBJ2-1; the match to TRBD2 covers 9 bases. This CDR3 comprises 15 residues. Germline lookup yields CDR1 MDHEN and CDR2 SYDVKM. The V gene end was trimmed by 5 bases and the J gene end by 5 bases; junction bases not matched to a gene: 7. CDR3 sequence reads: CASSALAGIDNEQFF. CDR3 coding DNA: TGTGCCAGCAGTGCACTAGCGGGTATCGACAATGAGCAGTTCTTC.

The V call is TRBV27, the J call TRBJ2-7, with 7 positions matching TRBD2. CDR1 is MNHEY and CDR2 is SMNVEV in the germline V gene (reference sequence). CDR3 size: 12 residues. J gave up 3 bases and V 9 bases, and 5 bases lay outside the gene matches. DNA of the CDR3: TGTGCCAGTCGCGGGGGTATCTACGAGCAGTACTTC. This gives the protein CASRGGIYEQYF.

This clone appeared a few times. V usage is TRBV15 and J usage is TRBJ1-3, with D unresolved. V was trimmed by 4 bases and J by 7 bases, leaving 8 bases between them. Looked up from germline, CDR1 is LNHNV and CDR2 is YYDKDF (reference sequence). The CDR3 extends over 12 amino acids. This CDR3 reads CATSIGGNTIYF. The DNA of the CDR3 is TGTGCCACCAGCATAGGAGGGAACACCATATATTTT.

The chain combines TRBV27 with TRBJ1-2; maybe TRBD1 (5 bases). Germline CDR1 and CDR2: MNHEY and SMNVEV (reference sequence). V lost 5 bases, J lost 3 bases, and 16 bases lay in between. The CDR3 consists of 15 residues. CDR3 sequence reads: CASSPYGGEYYGYTF. The CDR3, as DNA: TGTGCCAGCAGTCCGTACGGGGGGGAGTACTATGGCTACACCTTC.

This clone was detected a few times. The chain carries TRBV19 and TRBJ2-3; 10 positions match TRBD2. The germline CDR1 and CDR2 sequences are LNHDA and SQIVND (reference sequence). V trimming: 7 bases; J trimming: 10 bases; junction bases outside the gene matches: 14. The CDR3 has 15 amino acids. The CDR3 spells CASTPTSGVSSAQYF. The CDR3 bases are TGTGCCAGTACCCCAACTAGCGGGGTGTCATCGGCGCAGTATTTT.

This sequence joins TRBV10-3 and TRBJ2-7; 10 positions agree with TRBD2. This CDR3 is 15 amino acids long. Trimming at V came to 4 bases and at J to 0 bases, leaving 3 bases not matched to a gene. Germline CDR1 reads ENHRY; CDR2 reads SYGVKD. This CDR3 is CAISGSGGPSYEQYF. The CDR3 DNA reads as TGTGCCATCAGTGGTAGCGGGGGGCCCTCCTACGAGCAGTACTTC.

This clone was observed a few times. V and J are TRBV9 and TRBJ1-1; 8 bases line up with TRBD1. Germline V gene sequence: CDR1 SGDLS, CDR2 YYNGEE. This CDR3 region has 14 residues. V was clipped by 3 bases and J by 3 bases; unmatched bases: 4. The CDR3 DNA follows: TGTGCCAGCAGCGGGATACAGGGGGACACTGAAGCTTTCTTT. Translation: CASSGIQGDTEAFF.

This clone was recorded a few times. DNA for the CDR3: TGTGCCAGCAGCTTAGGACTAATTGAGCAGTTCTTC. It translates to CASSLGLIEQFF. The chain has TRBV7-9 and TRBJ2-1, with D tentatively TRBD2 (5 bases). CDR3 length equals 12 residues. V gave up 1 base and J gave up 9 bases, with 7 bases separating them. The germline CDR1 and CDR2 sequences are SEHNR and FQNEAQ (reference sequence).

The chain links TRBV10-3 to TRBJ1-4; the match to TRBD1 covers 11 bases. This CDR3 spans 14 amino acids. V gave up 4 bases and J gave up 8 bases; unmatched junction bases: 3. Germline assignment: CDR1 ENHRY and CDR2 SYGVKD. The DNA for the CDR3 is TGTGCCATCAGTGCGGGACAGGGGGAAGAAAAACTGTTTTTT. Its translation is CAISAGQGEEKLFF.